The sequence of this T cell receptor beta chain was determined in a study of cytomegalovirus exposure and HLA in healthy donors. Amplification used 60 Vbeta primers and 13 Jbeta primers. Clones were sequenced by immunoSEQ multiplex PCR, and TCRdb holds only the in-frame ones, with some missing. This table holds around 130,000 clones. Whole-study findings and limits: Apart from CMV serostatus, no immune exposure information was available. What a later analysis reportedly showed was that an Asian-associated ancestry cluster had fewer N-insertions than the approximately 700-donor mean. Likely technical artifact: a cluster of highly shared sequence variants. In an earlier analysis, most TCR beta V segments were productive about 90% or about 30% of the time.

Remarks on this clone: Its antigen is unknown.

Germline V gene data show CDR1 as MNHNS and CDR2 as SASEGT. V was clipped by 6 bases and J by 6 bases, with 20 bases between them. CDR3 length equals 15 residues. The genes are TRBV6-1 and TRBJ1-1, with D maybe TRBD1 (6 bases). Sequencing input: PBMCs. The receptor comes from a woman in her sixties or seventies in good health and CMV-seronegative. The CDR3: CASSEGGAWGAEAFF. In DNA form, the CDR3 reads TGTGCCAGCAGCGAGGGGGGGGCCTGGGGAGCTGAAGCTTTCTTT.